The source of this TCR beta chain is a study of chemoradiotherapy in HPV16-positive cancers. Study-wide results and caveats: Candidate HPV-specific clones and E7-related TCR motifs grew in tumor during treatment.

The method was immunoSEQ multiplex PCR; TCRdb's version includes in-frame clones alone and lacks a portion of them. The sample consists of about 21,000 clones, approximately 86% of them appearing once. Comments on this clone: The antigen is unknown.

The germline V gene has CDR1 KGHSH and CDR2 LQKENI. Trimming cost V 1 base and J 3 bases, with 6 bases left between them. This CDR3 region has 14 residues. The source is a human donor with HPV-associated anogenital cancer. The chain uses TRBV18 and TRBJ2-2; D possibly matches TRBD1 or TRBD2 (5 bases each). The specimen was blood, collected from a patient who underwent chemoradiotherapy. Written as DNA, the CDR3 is TGTGCCAGCTCACCACGGGGGTACACCGGGGAGCTGTTTTTT. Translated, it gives CASSPRGYTGELFF.